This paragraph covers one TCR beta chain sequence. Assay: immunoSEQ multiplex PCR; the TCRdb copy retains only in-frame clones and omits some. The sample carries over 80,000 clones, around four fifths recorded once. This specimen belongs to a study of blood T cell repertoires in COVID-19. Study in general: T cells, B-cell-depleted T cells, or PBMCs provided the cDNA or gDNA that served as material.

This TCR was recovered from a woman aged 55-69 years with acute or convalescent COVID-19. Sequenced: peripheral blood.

For the CDR3, the DNA is TGTGCCAGCAGCTTCAGGGTCGCGGGGGAGACCCAGTACTTC. Amino acids: CASSFRVAGETQYF. The chain recombines TRBV13 with TRBJ2-5; D may be TRBD2 (6 bases). Trimming shortened V by 3 bases and J by 5 bases, and 13 bases separated the two germline ends. Germline V gives CDR1 PRHDT, CDR2 FYEKMQ (reference sequence). There are 14 residues in the CDR3.